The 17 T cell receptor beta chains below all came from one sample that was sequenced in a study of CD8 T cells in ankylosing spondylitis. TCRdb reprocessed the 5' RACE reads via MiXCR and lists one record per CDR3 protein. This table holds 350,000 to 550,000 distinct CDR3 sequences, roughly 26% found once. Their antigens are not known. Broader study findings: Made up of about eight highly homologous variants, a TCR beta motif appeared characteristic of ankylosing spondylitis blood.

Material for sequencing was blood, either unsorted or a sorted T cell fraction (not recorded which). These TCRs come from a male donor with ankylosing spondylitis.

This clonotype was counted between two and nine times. CDR3 protein: CSASFGLAISYEQYF. DNA of the CDR3: TGCAGTGCTAGCTTCGGACTAGCGATCTCCTACGAGCAGTACTTC. The chain carries TRBV20-1 and TRBJ2-7; 9 nucleotides agree with TRBD2. Germline V gives CDR1 DFQATT, CDR2 SNEGSKA (reference sequence). J gave up 0 bases and V 3 bases, and 6 bases lay outside the gene matches. The CDR3 extends over 15 amino acids.

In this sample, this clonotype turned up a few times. Here the CDR3 reads CASSLRRTSREVGNEQFF. Written as DNA, the CDR3 is TGCGCCAGCAGCTTGCGGCGGACTAGCCGGGAAGTAGGGAATGAGCAGTTCTTC. This chain joins TRBV5-1 and TRBJ2-1, with 8 bases identical to TRBD2. This CDR3 comprises 18 residues. The trim removed 1 base at V and 7 bases at J, leaving 16 bases unmatched. Germline V gene sequence: CDR1 SGHRS, CDR2 YFSETQ.

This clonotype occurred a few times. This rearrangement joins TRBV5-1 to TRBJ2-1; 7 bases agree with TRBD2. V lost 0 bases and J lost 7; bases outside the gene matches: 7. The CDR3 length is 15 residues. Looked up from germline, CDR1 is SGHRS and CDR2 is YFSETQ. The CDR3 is CASSLVTRELNEQFF. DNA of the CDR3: TGCGCCAGCAGCTTGGTCACGCGGGAGTTGAATGAGCAGTTCTTC. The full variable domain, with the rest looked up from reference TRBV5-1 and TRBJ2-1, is KAGVTQTPRYLIKTRGQQVTLSCSPISGHRSVSWYQQTPGQGLQFLFEYFSETQRNKGNFPGRFSGRQFSNSRSEMNVSTLELGDSALYLCASSLVTRELNEQFFGPGTRLTVL.

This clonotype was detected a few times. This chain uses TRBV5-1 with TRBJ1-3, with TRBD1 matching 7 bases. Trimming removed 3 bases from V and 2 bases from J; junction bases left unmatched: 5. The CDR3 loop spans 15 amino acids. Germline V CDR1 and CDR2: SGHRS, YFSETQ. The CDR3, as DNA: TGCGCCAGCAGCTCGACAGGGAATCCTGGAAACACCATATATTTT. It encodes CASSSTGNPGNTIYF.

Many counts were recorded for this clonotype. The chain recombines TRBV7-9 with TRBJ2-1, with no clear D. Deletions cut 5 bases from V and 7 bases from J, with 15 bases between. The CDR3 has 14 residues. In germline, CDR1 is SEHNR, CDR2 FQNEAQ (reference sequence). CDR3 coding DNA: TGTGCCAGCAGCCCAGAGCAGAGTTTTAATGAGCAGTTCTTC. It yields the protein CASSPEQSFNEQFF.

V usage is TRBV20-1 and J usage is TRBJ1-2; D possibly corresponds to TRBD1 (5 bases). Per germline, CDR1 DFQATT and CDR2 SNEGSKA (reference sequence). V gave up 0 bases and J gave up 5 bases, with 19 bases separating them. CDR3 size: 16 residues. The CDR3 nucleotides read TGCAGTGCTAGAGATTCCAGTCCCGTGGGGGATTATGGCTACACCTTC. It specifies CSARDSSPVGDYGYTF.

Here the CDR3 DNA reads TGTGCCAGCAGAACGGGACAGGGGGCGTATGGTGAAAGCTACGAGCAGTACTTC. This sequence encodes CASRTGQGAYGESYEQYF. The genes are TRBV6-1 and TRBJ2-7; 12 bases align to TRBD1. Germline loops: CDR1 MNHNS, CDR2 SASEGT. J was trimmed by 3 bases and V by 6 bases; bases with no gene match: 15. The CDR3 has 18 amino acids.

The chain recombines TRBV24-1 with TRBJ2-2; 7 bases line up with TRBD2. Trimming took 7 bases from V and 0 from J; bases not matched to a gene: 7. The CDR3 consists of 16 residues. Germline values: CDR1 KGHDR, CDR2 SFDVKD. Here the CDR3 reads CATSLSGLANTGELFF. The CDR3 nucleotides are TGTGCCACCAGCCTTAGCGGGCTCGCGAACACCGGGGAGCTGTTTTTT.

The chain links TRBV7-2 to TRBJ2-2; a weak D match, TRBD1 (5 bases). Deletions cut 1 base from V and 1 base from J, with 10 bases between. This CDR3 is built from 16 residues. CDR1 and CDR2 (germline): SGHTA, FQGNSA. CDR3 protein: CASSLDTGQNTGELFF. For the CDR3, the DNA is TGTGCCAGCAGCTTAGATACCGGACAGAACACCGGGGAGCTGTTTTTT. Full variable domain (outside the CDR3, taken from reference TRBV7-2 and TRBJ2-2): GAGVSQSPSNKVTEKGKDVELRCDPISGHTALYWYRQSLGQGLEFLIYFQGNSAPDKSGLPSDRFSAERTGGSVSTLTIQRTQQEDSAVYLCASSLDTGQNTGELFFGEGSRLTVL.

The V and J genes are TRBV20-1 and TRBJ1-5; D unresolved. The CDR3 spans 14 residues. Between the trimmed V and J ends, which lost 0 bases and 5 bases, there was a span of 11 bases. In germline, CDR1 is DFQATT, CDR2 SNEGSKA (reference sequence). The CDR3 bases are TGCAGTGCTAGAGATGGGGTGGTCGATCAGCCCCAGCATTTT. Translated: CSARDGVVDQPQHF.

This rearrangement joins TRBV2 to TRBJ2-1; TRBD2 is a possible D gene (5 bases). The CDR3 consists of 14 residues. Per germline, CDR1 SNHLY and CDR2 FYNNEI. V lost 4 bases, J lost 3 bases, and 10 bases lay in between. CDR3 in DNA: TGTGCCAGCAGTGCTGAGGGAGTCTACAATGAGCAGTTCTTC. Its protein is CASSAEGVYNEQFF.

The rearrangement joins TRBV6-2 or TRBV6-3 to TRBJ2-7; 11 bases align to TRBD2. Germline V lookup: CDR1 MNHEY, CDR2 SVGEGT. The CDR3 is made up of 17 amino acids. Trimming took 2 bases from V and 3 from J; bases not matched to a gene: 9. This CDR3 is CASSYEQGLAVYYEQYV. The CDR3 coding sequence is TGTGCCAGCAGTTACGAACAGGGACTAGCGGTTTACTACGAGCAGTACGTC.

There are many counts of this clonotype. Here the CDR3 DNA reads TGTGCCACCCAGCGGGAGTCCTACAATGAGCAGTTCTTC. It is translated as CATQRESYNEQFF. The J gene is TRBJ2-1, the V gene TRBV24-1; 8 nucleotides line up with TRBD2. J was trimmed by 1 base and V by 9 bases; bases with no gene match: 1. Germline V lookup: CDR1 KGHDR, CDR2 SFDVKD. The CDR3 is 13 residues long.

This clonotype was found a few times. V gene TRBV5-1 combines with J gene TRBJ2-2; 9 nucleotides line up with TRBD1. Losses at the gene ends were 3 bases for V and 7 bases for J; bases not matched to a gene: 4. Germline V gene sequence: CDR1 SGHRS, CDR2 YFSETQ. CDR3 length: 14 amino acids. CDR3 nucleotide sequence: TGCGCCAGCAGCTCACAGGGGGCCGACGGGGAGCTGTTTTTT. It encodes CASSSQGADGELFF.

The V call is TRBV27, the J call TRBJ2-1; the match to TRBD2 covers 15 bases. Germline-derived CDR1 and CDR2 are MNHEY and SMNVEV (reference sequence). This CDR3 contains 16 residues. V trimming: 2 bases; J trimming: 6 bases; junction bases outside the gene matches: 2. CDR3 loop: CASSLGGLAGGNEQFF. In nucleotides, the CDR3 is TGTGCCAGCAGTTTAGGGGGACTAGCGGGAGGCAATGAGCAGTTCTTC.

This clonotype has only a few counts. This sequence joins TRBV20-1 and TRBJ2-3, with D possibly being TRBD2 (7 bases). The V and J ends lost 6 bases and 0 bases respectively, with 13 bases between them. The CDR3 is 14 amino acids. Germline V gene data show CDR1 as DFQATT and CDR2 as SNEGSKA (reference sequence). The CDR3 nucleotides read TGCAGTGCAGGGAGGGGGTCTAGCACAGATACGCAGTATTTT. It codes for CSAGRGSSTDTQYF.

The CDR3 region has the DNA TGCAGTGCTAGACAAGCGGGAGCGAGAGGCTCCTACAATGAGCAGTTCTTC. Encoded protein: CSARQAGARGSYNEQFF. This sequence joins TRBV20-1 and TRBJ2-1, with 8 bases aligning to TRBD2. Germline values: CDR1 DFQATT, CDR2 SNEGSKA (reference sequence). The CDR3 loop spans 17 amino acids. V lost 2 bases to trimming and J lost 0 bases; unmatched junction nucleotides: 9.